This TCR beta chain was recorded in a study of monozygotic twins with inflammatory bowel disease. Per germline, CDR1 DFQATT and CDR2 SNEGSKA (reference sequence). This CDR3 is 17 amino acids long. TCRdb reworked the 5' RACE reads into one entry per CDR3 protein, no DNA. This sample's clone table lists fewer than 350,000 distinct CDR3 sequences. Comment on this clonotype: Its specificity is unknown.

Regarding the study as a whole: IBD-affected twins scored below their healthy co-twins in TCRbeta diversity (inverse Simpson).

This TCR was sampled from a human donor with ulcerative colitis or Crohn's disease, or a healthy co-twin of an affected twin (not recorded which). This chain joins TRBV20-1 and TRBJ1-5; no DNA is available, so the TRBD1 call from TCRdb remains unchecked. Input material: blood. CDR3 amino acids: CSAGPQETRGEGQPQHF.